This is a list of T cell receptor beta chains from one sample in a study of blood T cell repertoires in COVID-19. Some clones are missing from TCRdb's copy, which holds only in-frame ones; the method was immunoSEQ multiplex PCR. The sample has 400,000 to 450,000 clones; roughly 91% are singletons. Material for sequencing was PBMCs or T cells enriched from blood (not recorded which). The origin of the receptors is a man in his late teens or twenties who had recovered from COVID-19. The CDR3 runs from the conserved cysteine through the conserved F or W. D genes are given only for firm matches. Clone size is shown for a subset of rows, as once, few, many or a class of expanded clone.

v_call	clone_size	j_call	d_call	cdr3_nt	cdr3_aa
TRBV19	-	TRBJ2-1	TRBD2	TGTGCCAGTAGTATAGCAGCTAGCGGGGACTACAATGAGCAGTTCTTC	CASSIAASGDYNEQFF
TRBV27	-	TRBJ2-1	-	TGTGCCAGCAGTTGGACGAAAGGAGGAGGCTACAATGAGCAGTTCTTC	CASSWTKGGGYNEQFF
TRBV11-3	-	TRBJ1-1	TRBD1	TGTGCCAGCAGCTTAGGAGGACAGGTTCGAGAAGCTTTCTTT	CASSLGGQVREAFF
TRBV19	-	TRBJ2-7	-	TGTGCCAGTACTGGGGGCGGCTACGAGCAGTACTTC	CASTGGGYEQYF
TRBV5-1	-	TRBJ1-2	TRBD1	TGCGCCAGCAGCTGGGCTACAGGGGACGGCTACACCTTC	CASSWATGDGYTF
TRBV28	-	TRBJ1-5	-	TGTGCCAGCAGTTCCAGCGTACAGCCCCAGCATTTT	CASSSSVQPQHF
TRBV6-2/TRBV6-3	-	TRBJ1-4	-	TGTGCCAGCAGTTACGGTAGAACAACTAATGAAAAACTGTTTTTT	CASSYGRTTNEKLFF
TRBV6-5	-	TRBJ1-2	-	TGTGCCAGCAGGCGGGGGGTGTATGGCTACACCTTC	CASRRGVYGYTF
TRBV27	-	TRBJ2-3	-	TGTGCCAGCAGAGTACCCAGGGGAGACGGCACAGATACGCAGTATTTT	CASRVPRGDGTDTQYF
TRBV27	-	TRBJ1-1	-	TGTGCCAGCAGTGTCCAGGGGAGGGTCAACACTGAAGCTTTCTTT	CASSVQGRVNTEAFF
TRBV28	-	TRBJ1-4	TRBD1	TGTGCCAGCAGTTTATATCCCGGACAGGGCGCCGTAAGGGAAAAACTGTTTTTT	CASSLYPGQGAVREKLFF
TRBV19	-	TRBJ2-7	-	TGTGCCAGTAGTCCCGGGATGGGGGGAGCACGCTCCTACGAGCAGTACTTC	CASSPGMGGARSYEQYF
TRBV2	-	TRBJ1-5	-	TGTGCCAGCAGTGAAGGGCAGATCAATCAGCCCCAGCATTTT	CASSEGQINQPQHF
TRBV28	-	TRBJ1-2	-	TGTGCCAGCAGGAGCCAGGGTTCTAAAGGCTACACCTTC	CASRSQGSKGYTF
TRBV7-2	-	TRBJ1-2	TRBD1	TGTGCCAGCAGCTTACGGGGGGACAGGAGCGACTATGGCTACACCTTC	CASSLRGDRSDYGYTF
TRBV27	-	TRBJ1-2	TRBD1	TGTGCCAGCAGTTTATCAGGGGGCGGCTATGGCTACACCTTC	CASSLSGGGYGYTF
TRBV30	-	TRBJ1-4	TRBD1	TGTGCCTGGAGTGGGATAGGACAGGTCGCGGAAAAACTGTTTTTT	CAWSGIGQVAEKLFF
TRBV30	-	TRBJ1-5	-	TGTGCCTGGGGGAGAAGCGGCAATCAGCCCCAGCATTTT	CAWGRSGNQPQHF
TRBV3-1/TRBV3-2	-	TRBJ1-1	-	TGTGCCAGCAGCCAAGGGACAACGAACACTGAAGCTTTCTTT	CASSQGTTNTEAFF
TRBV5-1	-	TRBJ1-4	-	TGCGCCAGCAGCTTGCGCCGGGGGAGTGAAAAACTGTTTTTT	CASSLRRGSEKLFF
TRBV25-1	-	TRBJ2-7	-	TGTGCCAGCAGTGACAGGGACCTCGGGGGTTACGAGCAGTACTTC	CASSDRDLGGYEQYF
TRBV29-1	-	TRBJ1-5	TRBD1	TGCAGCAAGGAATGTCAGGGGGTACGGCCCCAGCATTTT	CSKECQGVRPQHF
TRBV24-1	-	TRBJ2-3	-	TGTGCCACCAGTGATCCGGGACAAACACGCACAGATACGCAGTATTTT	CATSDPGQTRTDTQYF
TRBV19	-	TRBJ2-6	-	TGTGCCAGTACAACTGGGGCCAACGTCCTGACTTTC	CASTTGANVLTF
TRBV3-1/TRBV3-2	-	TRBJ2-1	-	TGTGCCAGCAGCCAAGCAAGGGAAGGAGGGAAGATCTACAATGAGCAGTTCTTC	CASSQAREGGKIYNEQFF
TRBV2	-	TRBJ1-5	-	TGTGCCAGCAGTGAGTGGGACTCTGCTCAGCCCCAGCATTTT	CASSEWDSAQPQHF
TRBV5-5	-	TRBJ1-2	TRBD1	TGTGCCAGCAGCCCCGACCCCCGTCCGGGACAGACAAGCTACACCTTC	CASSPDPRPGQTSYTF
TRBV18	-	TRBJ1-5	TRBD1	TGTGCCAGCTCACCCAACAGGGGGCTGGTTGGCAATCAGCCCCAGCATTTT	CASSPNRGLVGNQPQHF
TRBV5-1	-	TRBJ1-1	TRBD1	TGCGCCAGCAGCTTGGTCATTCTGGACAGGAGATACGCTAGAGAAGCTTTCTTT	CASSLVILDRRYAREAFF
TRBV7-2	-	TRBJ1-3	-	TGTGCCAGCAGCTTAGATCCGGTAAACTCTGGAAACACCATATATTTT	CASSLDPVNSGNTIYF
TRBV6-6	-	TRBJ2-3	TRBD2	TGTGCCAGCAGGTCGCGGGAGAGGAGCACAGATACGCAGTATTTT	CASRSRERSTDTQYF
TRBV6-5	once	TRBJ1-2	-	TGTGCCAGCAGGCGGGAGAAGTTCACCAACTATGGCTACACCTTC	CASRREKFTNYGYTF
TRBV27	-	TRBJ1-1	-	TGTGCCAGCAGACGAAGGGGGGGGGACTTGGTTCAGGGGACTGAAGCTTTCTTT	CASRRRGGDLVQGTEAFF
TRBV6-5	-	TRBJ1-6	-	TGTGCCAGCAGTTCCAGGGTTAATTCACCCCTCCACTTT	CASSSRVNSPLHF
TRBV5-1	-	TRBJ2-4	TRBD2	TGCGCCCGCGGAGTAGGCGGGGGGGATCTAGCCAAAAACATTCAGTACTTC	CARGVGGGDLAKNIQYF
TRBV5-4	-	TRBJ1-1	-	TGTGCCAGCAGCGAAGGGGCAGGACCGGGAGCTTTCTTT	CASSEGAGPGAFF
TRBV27	-	TRBJ1-4	-	TGTGCCAGCAGTTCAACGGCAACTAATGAAAAACTGTTTTTT	CASSSTATNEKLFF